Listed below are T cell receptor beta chains from one sample, sequenced in a study of cytomegalovirus exposure and HLA in healthy donors. Method: immunoSEQ multiplex PCR; TCRdb's copy keeps in-frame clones and lacks some. In the table there are 100,000 to 150,000 clones, roughly 81% of which are singletons. Sequencing used PBMCs. The source is a woman aged 25 to 39 in good health and CMV-seronegative. The CDR3 runs from the conserved cysteine through the conserved F or W. D genes are given only for firm matches. The size of a clone is reported for some rows only, either as once, few or many, or as a class for expanded clones.

V: TRBV15; J: TRBJ1-5; D: TRBD1; size: -; DNA: TGTGCCACCAGCAGAGATGGACAGGGGGGTCAGCCCCAGCATTTT; CDR3: CATSRDGQGGQPQHF
V: TRBV28; J: TRBJ1-2; D: -; size: -; DNA: TGTGCCAGCAGCATTTCCCCCAGGGTCCCCTACTTC; CDR3: CASSISPRVPYF
V: TRBV28; J: TRBJ2-1; D: TRBD2; size: -; DNA: TGTGCCAGCAGTAAGACTAGCGGGAGGAATGAGCAGTTCTTC; CDR3: CASSKTSGRNEQFF
V: TRBV7-2; J: TRBJ2-3; D: TRBD2; size: -; DNA: TGTGCCAGCAGGGGACTAGCGGGGCACACAGATACGCAGTATTTT; CDR3: CASRGLAGHTDTQYF
V: TRBV6-5; J: TRBJ1-3; D: TRBD1; size: -; DNA: TGTGCCAGCAGTTCGGACAGGGCCGCAGGAAACACCATATATTTT; CDR3: CASSSDRAAGNTIYF
V: TRBV25-1; J: TRBJ1-6; D: TRBD1; size: -; DNA: TGTGCCAGCACTGTGACAGGGAACGTTGGGGCCCTCCACTTT; CDR3: CASTVTGNVGALHF
V: TRBV7-9; J: TRBJ1-2; D: TRBD1; size: -; DNA: TGTGCCAGCAGCCCGGGTGTAGGACAGGCCCTCTATGGCTACACCTTC; CDR3: CASSPGVGQALYGYTF
V: TRBV7-9; J: TRBJ2-1; D: TRBD2; size: once; DNA: TGTGCCAGCAGCCGACTAGAAGGTGCGGGGGTACACAATGAGCAGTTCTTC; CDR3: CASSRLEGAGVHNEQFF
V: TRBV29-1; J: TRBJ2-5; D: -; size: -; DNA: TGCAGCGGTTATCTGGAGACCCAGTACTTC; CDR3: CSGYLETQYF
V: TRBV7-3; J: TRBJ2-1; D: -; size: -; DNA: TGTGCCAGCAGCATGTACCCCCGTGGGAGCCCCTGGGGCAATGAGCAGTTCTTC; CDR3: CASSMYPRGSPWGNEQFF
V: TRBV19; J: TRBJ2-4; D: TRBD2; size: -; DNA: TGTGCCAGTAGTATCACCAGCGGGGGGGCCAAAAACATTCAGTACTTC; CDR3: CASSITSGGAKNIQYF
V: TRBV19; J: TRBJ2-1; D: TRBD2; size: -; DNA: TGTGCCAGTAGTACCCAGGGACTAGCGGTGGATGAGCAGTTCTTC; CDR3: CASSTQGLAVDEQFF
V: TRBV19; J: TRBJ2-1; D: TRBD2; size: -; DNA: TGTGCCAGTAGTATTACCGGACTAGCGGCTTACAATGAGCAGTTCTTC; CDR3: CASSITGLAAYNEQFF
V: TRBV27; J: TRBJ2-7; D: -; size: -; DNA: TGTGCCAGCAGTTTAAAGGGGGAGTGGGACGAGCAGTACTTC; CDR3: CASSLKGEWDEQYF
V: TRBV15; J: TRBJ2-5; D: TRBD1; size: -; DNA: TGTGCCACCAGCACAGACAGGGGGCAAGAGACCCAGTACTTC; CDR3: CATSTDRGQETQYF
V: TRBV11-2; J: TRBJ1-6; D: -; size: -; DNA: TGTGCCAGCAGCTTATGGGGGCTCGGAAAAACCTGGAATTCACCCCTCCACTTT; CDR3: CASSLWGLGKTWNSPLHF
V: TRBV7-9; J: TRBJ2-1; D: TRBD2; size: -; DNA: TGTGCCAGCAGCTACTCGGGGGGGCGTGAGCAGTTCTTC; CDR3: CASSYSGGREQFF
V: TRBV11-3; J: TRBJ2-1; D: TRBD2; size: few; DNA: TGTGCCAGCAAACGGGGTGAAGATACTAGCGGGAGGAATGAGCAGTTCTTC; CDR3: CASKRGEDTSGRNEQFF
V: TRBV6-5; J: TRBJ2-1; D: -; size: once; DNA: TGTGCCAGCAGTTGGGGGCCTAGCGGCACTAACAATGAGCAGTTCTTC; CDR3: CASSWGPSGTNNEQFF
V: TRBV10-2; J: TRBJ2-2; D: -; size: -; DNA: TGCGCCAGTAGGGACAGGGAGCTGTTTTTT; CDR3: CASRDRELFF
V: TRBV4-2; J: TRBJ2-5; D: TRBD2; size: -; DNA: TGTGCCAGCAGCCAAACCGGGGACCGGGGAGCGGGAGATCAAGAGACCCAGTACTTC; CDR3: CASSQTGDRGAGDQETQYF
V: TRBV5-1; J: TRBJ2-1; D: TRBD1; size: -; DNA: TGCGCCAGCAGCTTGGAACAGGGGTCCTACAATGAGCAGTTCTTC; CDR3: CASSLEQGSYNEQFF
V: TRBV5-1; J: TRBJ1-2; D: -; size: few; DNA: TGCGCCAGCAGCTTGGATGGGGCGAAGCACTATGGCTACACCTTC; CDR3: CASSLDGAKHYGYTF
V: TRBV19; J: TRBJ1-2; D: -; size: -; DNA: TGTGCCAGTAGTCCAACAACAGGGTTCTATGGCTACACCTTC; CDR3: CASSPTTGFYGYTF
V: TRBV9; J: TRBJ2-1; D: TRBD2; size: -; DNA: TGTGCCAGCAGCCCCAGGACAGTGGTAGCGGGGGATTATGAGCAGTTCTTC; CDR3: CASSPRTVVAGDYEQFF
V: TRBV18; J: TRBJ2-7; D: TRBD2; size: -; DNA: TGTGCCAGCTCACCCGGGGTAGCGGGAGAAAACGAGCAGTACTTC; CDR3: CASSPGVAGENEQYF
V: TRBV2; J: TRBJ1-5; D: -; size: -; DNA: TGTGCCAGCAGTGAAGATAGACAGCCCCAGCATTTT; CDR3: CASSEDRQPQHF
V: TRBV4-1; J: TRBJ2-7; D: -; size: -; DNA: TGCGCCAGCAGCCAAGCGGTTTATAGCTCCTACGAGCAGTACTTC; CDR3: CASSQAVYSSYEQYF
V: TRBV7-2; J: TRBJ2-5; D: TRBD2; size: -; DNA: TGTGCCAGCAGCACAAGCGGGAGAGAGACCCAGTACTTC; CDR3: CASSTSGRETQYF
V: TRBV11-2; J: TRBJ1-2; D: -; size: few; DNA: TGTGCCAGCAGCTTAGATTTGGCCAGGCACTATGGCTACACCTTC; CDR3: CASSLDLARHYGYTF
V: TRBV4-2; J: TRBJ2-1; D: TRBD2; size: -; DNA: TGTGCCAGCAGCCAACAGGGACTAGCGGGCCAGTACAATGAGCAGTTCTTC; CDR3: CASSQQGLAGQYNEQFF
V: TRBV7-9; J: TRBJ2-3; D: TRBD2; size: -; DNA: TGTGCCAGCAGCTCCCTCGGGGGGATTAGCACAGATACGCAGTATTTT; CDR3: CASSSLGGISTDTQYF
V: TRBV5-1; J: TRBJ2-3; D: TRBD2; size: -; DNA: TGCGCCAGCAGCTTGGGGGGGACTAGCGGGGGCACAGATACGCAGTATTTT; CDR3: CASSLGGTSGGTDTQYF
V: TRBV5-1; J: TRBJ2-7; D: TRBD1; size: -; DNA: TGCGCCAGCAGCGTGGACAGGGACGAGCAGTACTTC; CDR3: CASSVDRDEQYF
V: TRBV7-9; J: TRBJ2-1; D: TRBD2; size: -; DNA: TGTGCCAGCAGCTTAGGTGCGGGAGGGCCGCGCCAAGAGCAGTTCTTC; CDR3: CASSLGAGGPRQEQFF
V: TRBV9; J: TRBJ2-1; D: -; size: -; DNA: TGTGCCAGCAGTTCAATACAGGGCGGCCACAATGAGCAGTTCTTC; CDR3: CASSSIQGGHNEQFF
V: TRBV2; J: TRBJ1-2; D: -; size: -; DNA: TGTGCCAGCAGCGAGGACAGCTACTATGGCTACACCTTC; CDR3: CASSEDSYYGYTF
V: TRBV5-5; J: TRBJ1-5; D: TRBD1; size: -; DNA: TGTGCCAGCAGCTTCATTCCCGGTACGACAGGGGACAATCAGCCCCAGCATTTT; CDR3: CASSFIPGTTGDNQPQHF
V: TRBV29-1; J: TRBJ1-1; D: TRBD1; size: -; DNA: TGCAGCGTTGAAGGGACAGGTGGGAACACTGAAGCTTTCTTT; CDR3: CSVEGTGGNTEAFF